This entry describes one T cell receptor beta chain. Its antigen is currently unknown. The sample originates from a study of T cells after yellow fever vaccination. Findings and limits, study-wide: Highly abundant clonotypes carried over from the bulk population could end up in FACS-sorted repertoires as contaminants.

The CDR3 has 15 residues. The V end was cut by 0 bases, the J end by 3 bases, with 11 bases between. From germline, CDR1 is LGHNA and CDR2 YNFKEQ. TCRdb re-called the 5' RACE reads with MiXCR, one entry per CDR3 protein. The repertoire holds around 310,000 distinct CDR3 sequences, with around 4.3% as singletons. This TCR was recovered from a man younger than 35 who received the YFV17D yellow fever vaccine. The chain uses TRBV4-2 and TRBJ1-2, with D maybe TRBD1 (5 bases). The sample was PBMCs, taken 15 days after the yellow fever booster vaccination. This CDR3 reads CASSQDPGTYYGYTF. The CDR3 nucleotides are TGTGCCAGCAGCCAAGATCCCGGGACCTACTATGGCTACACCTTC.